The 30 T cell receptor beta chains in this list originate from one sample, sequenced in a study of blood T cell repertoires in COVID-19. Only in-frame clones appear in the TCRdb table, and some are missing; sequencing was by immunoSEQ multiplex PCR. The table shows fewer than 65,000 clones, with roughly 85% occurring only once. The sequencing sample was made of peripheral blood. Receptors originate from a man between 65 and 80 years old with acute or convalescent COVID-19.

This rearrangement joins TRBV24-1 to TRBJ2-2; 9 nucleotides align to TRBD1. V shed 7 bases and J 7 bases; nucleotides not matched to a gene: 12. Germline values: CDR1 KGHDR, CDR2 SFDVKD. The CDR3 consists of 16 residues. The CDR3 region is CATRVNKQGAGGELFF. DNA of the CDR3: TGTGCCACCAGAGTCAACAAACAGGGGGCCGGCGGGGAGCTGTTTTTT.

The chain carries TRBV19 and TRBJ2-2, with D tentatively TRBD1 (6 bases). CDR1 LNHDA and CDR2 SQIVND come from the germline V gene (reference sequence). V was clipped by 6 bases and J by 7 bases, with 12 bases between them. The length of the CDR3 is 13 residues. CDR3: CASRGGTVGELFF. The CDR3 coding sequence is TGTGCCAGTAGAGGGGGTACGGTCGGGGAGCTGTTTTTT.

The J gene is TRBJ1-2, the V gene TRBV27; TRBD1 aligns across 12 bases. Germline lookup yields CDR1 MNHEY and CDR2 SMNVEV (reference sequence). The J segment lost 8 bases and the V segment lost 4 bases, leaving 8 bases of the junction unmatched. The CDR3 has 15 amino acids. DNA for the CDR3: TGTGCCAGCAGTTATCGAGGGACAGGGGGCTGGGGCTACACCTTC. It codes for CASSYRGTGGWGYTF.

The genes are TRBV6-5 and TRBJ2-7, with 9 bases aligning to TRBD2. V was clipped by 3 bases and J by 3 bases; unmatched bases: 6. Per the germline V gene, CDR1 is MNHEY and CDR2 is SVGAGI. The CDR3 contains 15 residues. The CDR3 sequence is CASSYTSGPFYEQYF. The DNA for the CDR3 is TGTGCCAGCAGTTATACTAGCGGGCCCTTCTACGAGCAGTACTTC.

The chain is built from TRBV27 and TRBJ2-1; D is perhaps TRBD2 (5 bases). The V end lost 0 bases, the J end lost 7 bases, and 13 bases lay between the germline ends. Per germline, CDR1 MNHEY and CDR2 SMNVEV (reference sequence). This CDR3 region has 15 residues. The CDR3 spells CASSLSWTPENEQFF. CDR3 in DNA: TGTGCCAGCAGTTTATCGTGGACTCCCGAGAATGAGCAGTTCTTC.

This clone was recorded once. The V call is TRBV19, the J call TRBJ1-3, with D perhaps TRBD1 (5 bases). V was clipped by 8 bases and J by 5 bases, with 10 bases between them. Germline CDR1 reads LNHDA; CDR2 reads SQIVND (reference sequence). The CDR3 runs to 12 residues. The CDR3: CASVDRRNTIYF. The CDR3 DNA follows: TGTGCCAGTGTCGACAGAAGAAACACCATATATTTT.

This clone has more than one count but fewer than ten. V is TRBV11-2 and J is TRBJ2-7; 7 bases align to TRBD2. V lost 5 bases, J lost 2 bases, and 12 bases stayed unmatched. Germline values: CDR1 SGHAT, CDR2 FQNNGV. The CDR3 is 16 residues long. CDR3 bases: TGTGCCAGCAGCCCGACCCCGGCTAGCGGCCCCTACGAGCAGTACTTC. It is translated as CASSPTPASGPYEQYF.

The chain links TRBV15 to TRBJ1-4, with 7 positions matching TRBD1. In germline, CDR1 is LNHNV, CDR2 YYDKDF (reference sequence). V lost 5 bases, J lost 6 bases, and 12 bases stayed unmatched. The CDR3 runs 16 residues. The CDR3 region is CATSPTGQRAYEKLFF. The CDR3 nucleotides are TGTGCCACCAGCCCGACGGGACAGCGGGCTTATGAAAAACTGTTTTTT.

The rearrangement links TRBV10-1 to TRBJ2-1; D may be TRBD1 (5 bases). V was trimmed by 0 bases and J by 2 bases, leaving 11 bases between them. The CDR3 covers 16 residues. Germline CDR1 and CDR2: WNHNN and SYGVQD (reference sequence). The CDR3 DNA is TGCGCCAGCAGTGAGTCACGACAGAACCCCTACAATGAGCAGTTCTTC. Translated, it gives CASSESRQNPYNEQFF.

CDR3 sequence reads: CSVVPSGKGEQFF. CDR3 coding DNA: TGCAGCGTTGTTCCTTCGGGGAAGGGTGAGCAGTTCTTC. V and J are TRBV29-1 and TRBJ2-1, with D perhaps TRBD2 (5 bases). This CDR3 region has 13 residues. The germline V gene has CDR1 SQVTM and CDR2 ANQGSEA. V was trimmed by 4 bases and J by 9 bases, leaving 16 bases between them.

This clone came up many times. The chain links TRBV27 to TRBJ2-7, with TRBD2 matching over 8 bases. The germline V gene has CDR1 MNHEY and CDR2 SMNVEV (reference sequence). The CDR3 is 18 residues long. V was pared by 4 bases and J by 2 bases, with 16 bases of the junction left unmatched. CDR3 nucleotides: TGTGCCAGCAGTTCCCGGATACTTTTAGCGGGACAAACCTACGAGCAGTACTTC. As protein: CASSSRILLAGQTYEQYF.

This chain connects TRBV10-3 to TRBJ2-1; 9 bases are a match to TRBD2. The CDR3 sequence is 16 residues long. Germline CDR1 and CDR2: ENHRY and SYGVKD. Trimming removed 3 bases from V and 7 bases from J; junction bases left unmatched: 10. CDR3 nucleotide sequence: TGTGCCATCAGTGACTTAGCGGGAGTAGGGACAAATGAGCAGTTCTTC. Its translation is CAISDLAGVGTNEQFF.

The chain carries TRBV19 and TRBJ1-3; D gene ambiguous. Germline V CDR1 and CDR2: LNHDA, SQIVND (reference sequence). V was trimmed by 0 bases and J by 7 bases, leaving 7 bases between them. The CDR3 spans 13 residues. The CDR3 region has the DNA TGTGCCAGTAGTATAGATTCGGTGAACACCATATATTTT. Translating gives CASSIDSVNTIYF.

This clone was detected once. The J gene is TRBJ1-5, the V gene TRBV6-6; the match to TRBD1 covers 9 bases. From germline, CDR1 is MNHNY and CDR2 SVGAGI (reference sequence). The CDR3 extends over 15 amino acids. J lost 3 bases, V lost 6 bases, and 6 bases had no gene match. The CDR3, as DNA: TGTGCCAGCAGCTACCGACAGGGGGACAATCAGCCCCAGCATTTT. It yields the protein CASSYRQGDNQPQHF.

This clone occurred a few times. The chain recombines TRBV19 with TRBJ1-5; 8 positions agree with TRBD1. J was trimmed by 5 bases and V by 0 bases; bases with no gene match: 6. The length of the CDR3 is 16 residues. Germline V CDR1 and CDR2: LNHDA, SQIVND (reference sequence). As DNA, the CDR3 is TGTGCCAGTAGTATAGATCGTGGGACAGGAGATCAGCCCCAGCATTTT. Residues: CASSIDRGTGDQPQHF.

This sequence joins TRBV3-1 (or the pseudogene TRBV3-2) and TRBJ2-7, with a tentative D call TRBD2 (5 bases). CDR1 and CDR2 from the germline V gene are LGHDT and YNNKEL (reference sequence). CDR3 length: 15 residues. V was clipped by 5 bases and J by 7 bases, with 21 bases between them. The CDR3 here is CASSSRTAPWVEQYF. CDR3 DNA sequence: TGTGCCAGCAGCTCAAGGACTGCTCCTTGGGTTGAGCAGTACTTC.

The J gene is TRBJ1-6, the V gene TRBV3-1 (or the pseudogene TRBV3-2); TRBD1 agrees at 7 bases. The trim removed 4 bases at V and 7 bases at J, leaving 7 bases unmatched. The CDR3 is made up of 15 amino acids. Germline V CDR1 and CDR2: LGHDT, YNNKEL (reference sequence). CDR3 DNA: TGTGCCAGCAGCCGACGGGAGGGGGCGAATTCACCCCTCCACTTT. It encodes CASSRREGANSPLHF.

The CDR3 DNA sequence: TGCGCCAGCAGCGTACTAGAGGGAGGTTCCTACAATGAGCAGTTCTTC. Its translation: CASSVLEGGSYNEQFF. The V gene is TRBV5-1, the J gene TRBJ2-1; D is possibly TRBD2 (6 bases). V dropped 4 bases and J dropped 1 base, with 15 bases sitting between them. This CDR3 is built from 16 residues. CDR1 SGHRS and CDR2 YFSETQ come from the germline V gene.

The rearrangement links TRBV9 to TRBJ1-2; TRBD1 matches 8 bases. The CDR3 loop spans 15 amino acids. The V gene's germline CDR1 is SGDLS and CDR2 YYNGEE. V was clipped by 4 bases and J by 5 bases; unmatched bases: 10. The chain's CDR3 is CASSPQDRAGYGYTF. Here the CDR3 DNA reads TGTGCCAGCAGCCCCCAGGACAGGGCTGGGTATGGCTACACCTTC.

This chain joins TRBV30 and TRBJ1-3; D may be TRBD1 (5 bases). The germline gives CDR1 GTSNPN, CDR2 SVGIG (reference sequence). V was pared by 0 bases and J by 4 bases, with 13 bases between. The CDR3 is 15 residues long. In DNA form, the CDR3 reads TGTGCCTGGAGTGTCAAAGGGGTTTACGGAAACACCATATATTTT. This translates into CAWSVKGVYGNTIYF.

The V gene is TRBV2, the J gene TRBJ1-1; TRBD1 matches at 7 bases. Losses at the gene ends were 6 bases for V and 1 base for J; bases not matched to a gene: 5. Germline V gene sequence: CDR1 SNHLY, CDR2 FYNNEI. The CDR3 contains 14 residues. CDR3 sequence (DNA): TGTGCCAGCAGGGGGGCAGGGGGGAACACTGAAGCTTTCTTT. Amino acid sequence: CASRGAGGNTEAFF.

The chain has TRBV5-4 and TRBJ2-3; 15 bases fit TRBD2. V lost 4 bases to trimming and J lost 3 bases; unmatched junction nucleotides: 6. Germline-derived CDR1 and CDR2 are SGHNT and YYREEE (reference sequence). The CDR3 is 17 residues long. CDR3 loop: CASSLGLAGGGTDTQYF. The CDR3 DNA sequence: TGTGCCAGCAGCCTCGGACTAGCGGGGGGGGGTACAGATACGCAGTATTTT.

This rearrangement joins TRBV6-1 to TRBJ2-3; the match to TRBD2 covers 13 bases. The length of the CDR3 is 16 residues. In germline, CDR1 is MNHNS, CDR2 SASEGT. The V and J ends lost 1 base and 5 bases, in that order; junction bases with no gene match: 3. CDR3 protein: CASSEGTSGRGDTQYF. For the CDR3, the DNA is TGTGCCAGCAGTGAAGGGACTAGCGGGAGAGGAGATACGCAGTATTTT.

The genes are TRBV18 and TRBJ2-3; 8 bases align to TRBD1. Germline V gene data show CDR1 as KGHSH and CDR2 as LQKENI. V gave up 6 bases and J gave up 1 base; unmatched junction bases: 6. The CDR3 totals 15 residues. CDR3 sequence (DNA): TGTGCCAGCTCCCCCCCGGGACAGGGCACAGATACGCAGTATTTT. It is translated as CASSPPGQGTDTQYF.

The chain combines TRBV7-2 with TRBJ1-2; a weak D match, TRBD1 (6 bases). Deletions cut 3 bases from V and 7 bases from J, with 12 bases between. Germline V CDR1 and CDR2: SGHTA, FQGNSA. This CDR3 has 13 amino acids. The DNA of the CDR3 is TGTGCCAGCAGCTTTGGGGGGGCGGGTGGCTACACCTTC. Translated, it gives CASSFGGAGGYTF.

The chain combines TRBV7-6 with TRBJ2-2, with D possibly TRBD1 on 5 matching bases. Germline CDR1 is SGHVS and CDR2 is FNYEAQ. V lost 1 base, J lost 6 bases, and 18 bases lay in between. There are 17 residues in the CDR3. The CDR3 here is CASSLGSRTNFPGELFF. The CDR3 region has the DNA TGTGCCAGCAGCTTAGGGTCACGGACAAATTTTCCCGGGGAGCTGTTTTTT. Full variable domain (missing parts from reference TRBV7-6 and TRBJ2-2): GAGVSQSPRYKVTKRGQDVALRCDPISGHVSLYWYRQALGQGPEFLTYFNYEAQQDKSGLPNDRFSAERPEGSISTLTIQRTEQRDSAMYRCASSLGSRTNFPGELFFGEGSRLTVL.

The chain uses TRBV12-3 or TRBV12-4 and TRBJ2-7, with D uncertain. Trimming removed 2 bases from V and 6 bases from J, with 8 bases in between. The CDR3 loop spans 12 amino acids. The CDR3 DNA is TGTGCCAGCAGTTTAATGGAGTTCGAGCAGTACTTC. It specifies CASSLMEFEQYF.

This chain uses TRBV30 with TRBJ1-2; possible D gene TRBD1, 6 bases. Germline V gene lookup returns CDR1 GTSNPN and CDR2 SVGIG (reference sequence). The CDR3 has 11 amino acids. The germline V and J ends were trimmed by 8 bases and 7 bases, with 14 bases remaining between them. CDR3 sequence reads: CAGGRASGYTF. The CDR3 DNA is TGTGCCGGGGGCAGGGCTTCTGGCTACACCTTC. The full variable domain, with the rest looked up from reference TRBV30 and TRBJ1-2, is SQTIHQWPATLVQPVGSPLSLECTVEGTSNPNLYWYRQAAGRGLQLLFYSVGIGQISSEVPQNLSASRPQDRQFILSSKKLLLSDSGFYLCAGGRASGYTFGSGTRLTVV.

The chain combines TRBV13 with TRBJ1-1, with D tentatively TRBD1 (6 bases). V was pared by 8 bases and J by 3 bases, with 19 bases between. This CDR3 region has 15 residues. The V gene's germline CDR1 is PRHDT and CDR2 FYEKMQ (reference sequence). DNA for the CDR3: TGTGCCAGCTCACCTGGGCAGGGGTCGTACACTGAAGCTTTCTTT. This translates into CASSPGQGSYTEAFF.

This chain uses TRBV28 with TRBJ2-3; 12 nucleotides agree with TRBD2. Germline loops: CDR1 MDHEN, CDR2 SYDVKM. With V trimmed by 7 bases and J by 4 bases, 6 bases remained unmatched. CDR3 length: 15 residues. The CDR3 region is CASTPRLAGADTQYF. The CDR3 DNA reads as TGTGCCAGCACCCCTCGACTAGCGGGAGCAGATACGCAGTATTTT.